Listed below are T cell receptor beta chains from one sample, sequenced in a study of shared clonotypes between healthy human individuals. Sequencing was performed with immunoSEQ multiplex PCR; in TCRdb, only in-frame clones are kept and a portion is missing. The profile shows 1,500,000 or so clones, approximately 98.5% of them singletons. Sample: naive CD4+ T cells sorted from blood. Receptors were obtained from a man younger than 40 in good health. Both conserved end residues are part of each CDR3. Each record gives: J gene, D gene, clone size, V gene, CDR3 length, CDR3 protein, CDR3 DNA. A D gene is named only where the DNA matches it firmly. Size tells how often a clone was seen (once, few, many) or the class of an expanded clone, and some rows leave it out.

J gene: TRBJ2-7
D gene: .
clone size: few
V gene: TRBV2
CDR3 length: 12
CDR3 protein: CASSEGPFRAYF
CDR3 DNA: TGTGCCAGCAGTGAAGGACCCTTTCGAGCGTACTTC

J gene: TRBJ2-1
D gene: .
clone size: .
V gene: TRBV9
CDR3 length: 15
CDR3 protein: CASSVGMRSNNEQFF
CDR3 DNA: TGTGCCAGCAGCGTTGGTATGCGATCAAACAATGAGCAGTTCTTC

J gene: TRBJ2-3
D gene: TRBD1
clone size: .
V gene: TRBV15
CDR3 length: 15
CDR3 protein: CATRIPDRETDTQYF
CDR3 DNA: TGTGCCACGAGAATCCCTGACAGGGAAACAGATACGCAGTATTTT

J gene: TRBJ2-5
D gene: .
clone size: .
V gene: TRBV7-7
CDR3 length: 14
CDR3 protein: CASSLGSQQETQYF
CDR3 DNA: TGTGCCAGCAGCTTAGGAAGTCAACAAGAGACCCAGTACTTC

J gene: TRBJ2-1
D gene: TRBD2
clone size: .
V gene: TRBV2
CDR3 length: 16
CDR3 protein: CASRGLAGEGYNEQFF
CDR3 DNA: TGTGCCAGCAGGGGACTAGCGGGAGAAGGATACAATGAGCAGTTCTTC

J gene: TRBJ2-3
D gene: TRBD2
clone size: .
V gene: TRBV6-4
CDR3 length: 17
CDR3 protein: CASSATPRTSKTDTQYF
CDR3 DNA: TGTGCCAGCAGCGCAACCCCGAGGACTAGTAAGACAGATACGCAGTATTTT

J gene: TRBJ2-3
D gene: TRBD2
clone size: .
V gene: TRBV15
CDR3 length: 16
CDR3 protein: CATSSRGTSGMVTQYF
CDR3 DNA: TGTGCCACCAGCAGCCGCGGGACTAGCGGGATGGTTACGCAGTATTTT

J gene: TRBJ1-1
D gene: .
clone size: once
V gene: TRBV30
CDR3 length: 12
CDR3 protein: CAWSKHGTKAFF
CDR3 DNA: TGTGCCTGGAGTAAACACGGGACGAAGGCTTTCTTT

J gene: TRBJ1-1
D gene: TRBD1
clone size: .
V gene: TRBV10-3
CDR3 length: 15
CDR3 protein: CAISGQGYVNTEAFF
CDR3 DNA: TGTGCCATCAGTGGACAGGGGTACGTGAACACTGAAGCTTTCTTT

J gene: TRBJ2-5
D gene: .
clone size: .
V gene: TRBV11-2
CDR3 length: 13
CDR3 protein: CASQRGTQETQYF
CDR3 DNA: TGTGCCAGCCAACGCGGGACCCAAGAGACCCAGTACTTC

J gene: TRBJ2-5
D gene: .
clone size: .
V gene: TRBV18
CDR3 length: 14
CDR3 protein: CASSPRTAQETQYF
CDR3 DNA: TGTGCCAGCTCACCGAGGACAGCCCAAGAGACCCAGTACTTC

J gene: TRBJ2-3
D gene: .
clone size: .
V gene: TRBV29-1
CDR3 length: 11
CDR3 protein: CSVHSTDTQYF
CDR3 DNA: TGCAGCGTGCATAGCACAGATACGCAGTATTTT

J gene: TRBJ2-7
D gene: .
clone size: .
V gene: TRBV2
CDR3 length: 11
CDR3 protein: CASSALYEQYF
CDR3 DNA: TGTGCCAGCAGTGCCCTGTACGAGCAGTACTTC

J gene: TRBJ2-1
D gene: .
clone size: .
V gene: TRBV5-1
CDR3 length: 14
CDR3 protein: CASSGRTLYNEQFF
CDR3 DNA: TGCGCCAGCAGCGGCCGGACCTTATACAATGAGCAGTTCTTC

J gene: TRBJ1-5
D gene: .
clone size: .
V gene: TRBV5-5
CDR3 length: 13
CDR3 protein: CASSLQGNQPQHF
CDR3 DNA: TGTGCCAGCAGCCTACAGGGTAACCAGCCCCAGCATTTT

J gene: TRBJ1-5
D gene: .
clone size: .
V gene: TRBV5-1
CDR3 length: 15
CDR3 protein: CASSLGGEGNQPQHF
CDR3 DNA: TGCGCCAGCAGCTTGGGAGGGGAGGGCAATCAGCCCCAGCATTTT

J gene: TRBJ2-2
D gene: .
clone size: .
V gene: TRBV15
CDR3 length: 11
CDR3 protein: CATGGTGELFF
CDR3 DNA: TGTGCCACCGGGGGCACCGGGGAGCTGTTTTTT

J gene: TRBJ2-5
D gene: .
clone size: .
V gene: TRBV5-1
CDR3 length: 14
CDR3 protein: CASSLAGVRETQYF
CDR3 DNA: TGCGCCAGCAGCTTGGCCGGAGTCAGAGAGACCCAGTACTTC

J gene: TRBJ2-7
D gene: TRBD1
clone size: .
V gene: TRBV2
CDR3 length: 12
CDR3 protein: CATTDRGLEQYF
CDR3 DNA: TGTGCCACCACGGACAGGGGGCTGGAGCAGTACTTC